These 9 T cell receptor beta chains were all obtained from the same sample, sequenced in a study of PD-1 blockade in classical Hodgkin lymphoma. Following autologous stem cell transplantation, relapse occurred in every patient, and exposure to brentuximab vedotin varied. Produced via immunoSEQ multiplex PCR; TCRdb's table is partial and in-frame only. There are around 20,000 clones in the sample; about nine tenths occur only once, and roughly 14% lies in the top ten. The sequencing used peripheral blood mononuclear cells (PBMCs), collected before the second cycle of nivolumab. These receptors originate from a human donor with classical Hodgkin lymphoma.

J is TRBJ2-5 and V is TRBV7-2; D may be TRBD1 or TRBD2 (6 bases each). V gave up 6 bases and J gave up 5 bases, with 19 bases separating them. In germline, CDR1 is SGHTA, CDR2 FQGNSA. CDR3 length: 15 amino acids. The CDR3 region has the DNA TGTGCCAGCAGTTCCCTAGGGGGACTCGTCGAGACCCAGTACTTC. It specifies CASSSLGGLVETQYF.

The chain recombines TRBV5-1 with TRBJ2-6, with 7 bases identical to TRBD1. V lost 3 bases and J lost 4; bases outside the gene matches: 10. The CDR3 is made up of 17 amino acids. Germline assignment: CDR1 SGHRS and CDR2 YFSETQ. The CDR3 DNA reads as TGCGCCAGCAGCTCAATACCGACAGGGTCCGGGGCCAACGTCCTGACTTTC. Translated: CASSSIPTGSGANVLTF.

V is TRBV6-5 and J is TRBJ1-5; a possible D gene is TRBD1 (6 bases). Looked up from germline, CDR1 is MNHEY and CDR2 is SVGAGI. CDR3 length: 13 amino acids. The V end lost 6 bases, the J end lost 4 bases, and 10 bases lay between the germline ends. CDR3 amino acids: CASSRGDNQPQHF. The DNA of the CDR3 is TGTGCCAGCAGCAGGGGTGATAATCAGCCCCAGCATTTT.

The gene calls are TRBV7-8 and TRBJ2-5; TRBD2 agrees at 12 bases. The V segment lost 3 bases and the J segment 2 bases; nucleotides outside the gene matches: 4. There are 16 residues in the CDR3. Germline CDR1 and CDR2: SGHVS and FQNEAQ. CDR3 in DNA: TGTGCCAGCAGCTTCTCGACTAGCGGGGGACAAGAGACCCAGTACTTC. Translated, it gives CASSFSTSGGQETQYF.

The chain combines TRBV5-1 with TRBJ1-1, with 9 bases that match TRBD1. CDR3 length: 16 amino acids. V gave up 4 bases and J gave up 2 bases; unmatched junction bases: 9. Germline CDR1 and CDR2: SGHRS and YFSETQ. CDR3 amino acids: CASSRMGQGTNTEAFF. In nucleotides, the CDR3 is TGCGCCAGCAGCAGAATGGGACAGGGAACTAACACTGAAGCTTTCTTT.

The chain employs TRBV4-3 and TRBJ2-7; D is possibly TRBD2 (5 bases). Trimming took 0 bases from V and 3 from J, leaving 9 bases between them. Germline V lookup: CDR1 LGHNA, CDR2 YSLEER. The CDR3 has 14 amino acids. CDR3 bases: TGCGCCAGCAGCCAAGATGACGGGAACTACGAGCAGTACTTC. Translating gives CASSQDDGNYEQYF.

This CDR3 is CASSQDRVAGANVLTF. The CDR3 region has the DNA TGCGCCAGCAGCCAAGATAGGGTAGCTGGGGCCAACGTCCTGACTTTC. V usage is TRBV4-3 and J usage is TRBJ2-6; D not certain. Germline V gene sequence: CDR1 LGHNA, CDR2 YSLEER. V was cut by 0 bases and J by 2 bases, with 8 bases left in between. The CDR3 spans 16 residues.

The gene calls are TRBV19 and TRBJ2-1; a weak D match, TRBD2 (6 bases). The V gene lost 6 bases and the J gene lost 8 bases, with 20 bases spanning the gap. Germline-derived CDR1 and CDR2 are LNHDA and SQIVND (reference sequence). CDR3 length equals 15 residues. CDR3 protein: CASSPDGGRVYEQFF. In DNA form, the CDR3 reads TGTGCCAGTAGCCCCGACGGGGGTAGGGTGTATGAGCAGTTCTTC. Combining the CDR3 with reference TRBV19 and TRBJ2-1 gives the whole variable domain DGGITQSPKYLFRKEGQNVTLSCEQNLNHDAMYWYRQDPGQGLRLIYYSQIVNDFQKGDIAEGYSVSREKKESFPLTVTSAQKNPTAFYLCASSPDGGRVYEQFFGPGTRLTVL.

This clone was found a few times. CDR3 protein: CASSSVTGYTEAFF. The CDR3 coding sequence is TGTGCCAGCAGTTCCGTTACAGGGTACACTGAAGCTTTCTTT. V and J are TRBV6-5 and TRBJ1-1; D possibly corresponds to TRBD1 (6 bases). The germline V and J ends were trimmed by 4 bases and 3 bases, with 12 bases remaining between them. The V gene's germline CDR1 is MNHEY and CDR2 SVGAGI. There are 14 residues in the CDR3.